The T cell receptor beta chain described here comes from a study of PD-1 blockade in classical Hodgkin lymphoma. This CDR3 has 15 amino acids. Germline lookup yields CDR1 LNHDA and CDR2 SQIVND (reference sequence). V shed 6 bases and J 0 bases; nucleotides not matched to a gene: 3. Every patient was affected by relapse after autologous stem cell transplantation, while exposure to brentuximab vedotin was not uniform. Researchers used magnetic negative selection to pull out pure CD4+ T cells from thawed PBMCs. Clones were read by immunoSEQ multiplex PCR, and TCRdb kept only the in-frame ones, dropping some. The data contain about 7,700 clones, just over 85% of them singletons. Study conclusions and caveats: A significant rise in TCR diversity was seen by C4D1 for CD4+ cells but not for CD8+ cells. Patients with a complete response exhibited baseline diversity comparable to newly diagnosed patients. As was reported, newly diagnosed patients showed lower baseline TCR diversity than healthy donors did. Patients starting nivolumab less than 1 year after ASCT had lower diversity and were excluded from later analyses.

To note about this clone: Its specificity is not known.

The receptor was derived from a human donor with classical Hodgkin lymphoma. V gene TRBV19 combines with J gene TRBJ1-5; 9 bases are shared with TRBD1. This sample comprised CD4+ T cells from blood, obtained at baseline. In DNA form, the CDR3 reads TGTGCCAGTAGCGACAGGGGGTTTAGCAATCAGCCCCAGCATTTT. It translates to CASSDRGFSNQPQHF.